The 17 T cell receptor beta chains in this list originate from one sample, sequenced in a study of T-cell memory formation after mild COVID-19. MiXCR was run by TCRdb on the 5' RACE reads, yielding one entry per CDR3 protein. The repertoire holds about 620,000 distinct CDR3 sequences, 18% seen once, with more than 10% in the top ten. Material for sequencing was PBMCs or a T cell subset sorted from them (not recorded which). These receptors all come from an adult woman who had mild COVID-19 (a few samples of this study predate the infection). Cell type and time point are not known.

The rearrangement joins TRBV7-3 to TRBJ2-1; 7 nucleotides agree with TRBD2. CDR3 length: 16 residues. In germline, CDR1 is SGHTA, CDR2 FQGTGA. V lost 0 bases to trimming and J lost 4 bases; unmatched junction nucleotides: 6. The CDR3 reads CASSLTATAGYNEQFF. Written as DNA, the CDR3 is TGTGCCAGCAGCTTAACGGCCACAGCGGGGTACAATGAGCAGTTCTTC.

This clonotype was found a few times. This chain connects TRBV19 to TRBJ1-3; D ambiguous. The length of the CDR3 is 14 residues. V dropped 8 bases and J dropped 2 bases, with 13 bases sitting between them. The germline V gene has CDR1 LNHDA and CDR2 SQIVND (reference sequence). CDR3 DNA: TGTGCCAGTTACGGCAGGACTGCTGGAAACACCATATATTTT. Translation gives CASYGRTAGNTIYF. Drawing the rest from reference TRBV19 and TRBJ1-3, the complete variable domain is DGGITQSPKYLFRKEGQNVTLSCEQNLNHDAMYWYRQDPGQGLRLIYYSQIVNDFQKGDIAEGYSVSREKKESFPLTVTSAQKNPTAFYLCASYGRTAGNTIYFGEGSWLTVV.

The chain couples TRBV7-9 to TRBJ1-1; D not resolved. Per germline, CDR1 SEHNR and CDR2 FQNEAQ (reference sequence). The CDR3 has 13 residues. V lost 0 bases and J lost 3, with 5 bases in between. As DNA, the CDR3 is TGTGCCAGCAGCTTAGCCCGACACACTGAAGCTTTCTTT. Protein sequence: CASSLARHTEAFF. The full variable domain, rest sourced from reference TRBV7-9 and TRBJ1-1, is DTGVSQNPRHKITKRGQNVTFRCDPISEHNRLYWYRQTLGQGPEFLTYFQNEAQLEKSRLLSDRFSAERPKGSFSTLEIQRTEQGDSAMYLCASSLARHTEAFFGQGTRLTVV.

This clonotype was found a few times. The chain joins TRBV6-5 to TRBJ2-3; 9 bases agree with TRBD1. V gave up 10 bases and J gave up 4 bases; unmatched junction bases: 9. The germline V gene has CDR1 MNHEY and CDR2 SVGAGI. The length of the CDR3 is 14 residues. CDR3 sequence reads: CATNQGQGSDTQYF. DNA of the CDR3: TGTGCCACCAATCAGGGACAGGGATCAGATACGCAGTATTTT.

The rearrangement uses TRBV4-3 and TRBJ2-1, with 7 positions matching TRBD2. Trimming at V came to 4 bases and at J to 7 bases, leaving 7 bases not matched to a gene. The CDR3 is made up of 14 amino acids. The germline V gene encodes CDR1 LGHNA and CDR2 YSLEER. DNA of the CDR3: TGCGCCAGCAGCCCTCTAGCGGAAGAGAATGAGCAGTTCTTC. Translating it yields CASSPLAEENEQFF.

This clonotype appeared a few times. The rearrangement links TRBV9 to TRBJ2-1; maybe TRBD1 (6 bases). The CDR3 sequence is 15 residues long. Germline V gives CDR1 SGDLS, CDR2 YYNGEE. Deletions cut 0 bases from V and 9 bases from J, with 16 bases between. The DNA of the CDR3 is TGTGCCAGCAGCGTAGGGGCGATGGGGGCTTTTGAGCAGTTCTTC. Amino acid sequence: CASSVGAMGAFEQFF.

The chain uses TRBV24-1 and TRBJ2-5; D unresolved. Looked up from germline, CDR1 is KGHDR and CDR2 is SFDVKD. Trimming shortened V by 9 bases and J by 5 bases, and 12 bases separated the two germline ends. The CDR3 runs to 12 residues. The CDR3 nucleotides are TGTGCCACCGCGTCCACCACGGAGACCCAGTACTTC. As protein: CATASTTETQYF.

The chain uses TRBV20-1 and TRBJ2-7; TRBD2 is a possible D gene (6 bases). The CDR3 runs 13 residues. CDR1 is DFQATT and CDR2 is SNEGSKA in the germline V gene (reference sequence). Trimming stripped 5 bases from V and 0 bases from J, with 11 bases between. The CDR3 region has the DNA TGCAGTGCTCCCGGAGGGTTCTCCTACGAGCAGTACTTC. Amino acids: CSAPGGFSYEQYF.

This clonotype has at least ten counts. CDR3 DNA sequence: TGCGCCAGCAGCTTGACAGGGGAACGAGAAAAACTGTTTTTT. Translation gives CASSLTGEREKLFF. The genes are TRBV5-1 and TRBJ1-4; 7 nucleotides agree with TRBD1. The germline gives CDR1 SGHRS, CDR2 YFSETQ. V gave up 1 base and J gave up 8 bases; unmatched junction bases: 5. The CDR3 covers 14 residues.

This CDR3 is CASSYSRTGGHGYTF. CDR3 sequence (DNA): TGTGCCAGCAGTTACTCAAGGACAGGGGGTCATGGCTACACCTTC. This sequence joins TRBV6-2 or TRBV6-3 and TRBJ1-2, with 10 bases aligning to TRBD1. The V gene end was trimmed by 0 bases and the J gene end by 6 bases; junction bases not matched to a gene: 4. The length of the CDR3 is 15 residues. The germline CDR1 and CDR2 sequences are MNHEY and SVGEGT.

This clonotype showed up just a few times. V gene TRBV6-5 combines with J gene TRBJ1-1; 9 nucleotides line up with TRBD1. Germline assignment: CDR1 MNHEY and CDR2 SVGAGI. This CDR3 spans 15 amino acids. J was trimmed by 5 bases and V by 4 bases; bases with no gene match: 8. The CDR3 region is CASSSPFDRGTEAFF. The CDR3 DNA is TGTGCCAGCAGTTCCCCCTTTGACAGGGGGACTGAAGCTTTCTTT.

V gene TRBV7-2 combines with J gene TRBJ1-5; TRBD1 matches at 7 bases. CDR1 and CDR2 from the germline V gene are SGHTA and FQGNSA. The CDR3 spans 17 residues. Trimming removed 1 base from V and 4 bases from J; junction bases left unmatched: 10. The CDR3 nucleotides read TGTGCCAGCAGCTTAGTGGGGTTACTGGACAGGAATCAGCCCCAGCATTTT. Its translation is CASSLVGLLDRNQPQHF.

This clonotype appeared a few times. The J gene is TRBJ1-6, the V gene TRBV14; the D gene is possibly TRBD1 (6 bases). The germline CDR1 and CDR2 sequences are SGHDN and FVKESK. The CDR3 has 14 residues. V shed 4 bases and J shed 6 bases, with 10 bases lying between them. The CDR3 DNA reads as TGTGCCAGCAGCCTATGGACAGCTAATTCACCCCTCCACTTT. Protein sequence: CASSLWTANSPLHF.

The genes are TRBV6-2 or TRBV6-3 and TRBJ2-7; TRBD1 matches 9 bases. CDR1 and CDR2 from the germline V gene are MNHEY and SVGEGT. The CDR3 is 14 amino acids. The V and J ends lost 4 bases and 7 bases, in that order; junction bases with no gene match: 8. The CDR3 DNA is TGTGCCAGCAGTTCCGGGACAGGGATCGAGGAGCAGTACTTC. It specifies CASSSGTGIEEQYF.

The chain carries TRBV2 and TRBJ2-2, with TRBD1 matching 7 bases. V was clipped by 9 bases and J by 0 bases; unmatched bases: 4. The CDR3 length is 14 residues. CDR1 and CDR2 from the germline V gene are SNHLY and FYNNEI. CDR3 sequence: CASRDSTNTGELFF. Here the CDR3 DNA reads TGTGCCAGTCGGGACAGCACGAACACCGGGGAGCTGTTTTTT.

This clonotype has more than one count but fewer than ten. V is TRBV7-2 and J is TRBJ2-5, with TRBD2 matching over 7 bases. Germline values: CDR1 SGHTA, CDR2 FQGNSA. The length of the CDR3 is 15 residues. Unmatched junction bases numbered 5, after V lost 3 bases and J lost 1 base. For the CDR3, the DNA is TGTGCCAGCAGCTTTTCCGGGACTACCCAAGAGACCCAGTACTTC. Translation gives CASSFSGTTQETQYF.

This clonotype was observed a handful of times. The V and J genes are TRBV5-1 and TRBJ1-1; 10 bases fit TRBD1. There are 13 residues in the CDR3. The V segment lost 4 bases and the J segment 10 bases; nucleotides outside the gene matches: 7. Germline V gene data show CDR1 as SGHRS and CDR2 as YFSETQ. The CDR3 reads CASSRGQGGSAFF. CDR3 nucleotide sequence: TGCGCCAGCAGCCGCGGACAGGGGGGTTCAGCTTTCTTT.